The 20 T cell receptor beta chains below were found in one sample sequenced in a study of blood T cell repertoires in COVID-19. Sequencing was performed with immunoSEQ multiplex PCR; in TCRdb, only in-frame clones are kept and a portion is missing. The sample consists of around 68,000 clones, 80% to 90% of them appearing once. The sample comprised peripheral blood. The receptors stem from a human donor in a cohort sampled during active COVID-19.

This chain's CDR3 is CASSSQPRMANNEQFF. The CDR3, as DNA: TGTGCCAGCAGTTCTCAACCCCGAATGGCCAACAATGAGCAGTTCTTC. This chain joins TRBV6-5 and TRBJ2-1; D call uncertain. The CDR3 sequence is 16 residues long. Germline CDR1 MNHEY, CDR2 SVGAGI. The V end lost 4 bases, the J end lost 5 bases, and 18 bases lay between the germline ends.

Written as DNA, the CDR3 is TGCGCCAGCAGTGTGCTAGCGGGAGGGAGCACAGATACGCAGTATTTT. It translates to CASSVLAGGSTDTQYF. The genes are TRBV10-1 and TRBJ2-3; 12 positions match TRBD2. The J segment lost 0 bases and the V segment lost 4 bases, leaving 2 bases of the junction unmatched. Looked up from germline, CDR1 is WNHNN and CDR2 is SYGVQD (reference sequence). The CDR3 is 16 residues long.

Here the CDR3 DNA reads TGCGCCAGCAGGCCTGACAGGGGGCTGGGCAATGAGCAGTTCTTC. Translated, it gives CASRPDRGLGNEQFF. V is TRBV5-1 and J is TRBJ2-1; 10 bases line up with TRBD1. The germline V gene has CDR1 SGHRS and CDR2 YFSETQ. The CDR3 contains 15 residues. Trimming cost V 5 bases and J 6 bases; bases outside gene matches: 8.

This chain links TRBV6-5 with TRBJ2-3, with TRBD1 as a possible D gene (5 bases). There are 14 residues in the CDR3. Germline V gene lookup returns CDR1 MNHEY and CDR2 SVGAGI. V was pared by 6 bases and J by 4 bases, with 14 bases between. The CDR3 nucleotides read TGTGCCAGCAGCGCCCTCCAGGGCGCAGATACGCAGTATTTT. This gives the protein CASSALQGADTQYF.

The chain couples TRBV11-2 to TRBJ2-7; maybe TRBD2 (6 bases). Trimming took off 5 bases at V and 4 bases at J, with 24 bases between the two ends. The CDR3 length is 17 residues. CDR1 is SGHAT, CDR2 FQNNGV, per germline. CDR3 DNA: TGTGCCAGCAGCCCAGTGGGGGGTGGCAGGGTTAGATACGAGCAGTACTTC. Its translation is CASSPVGGGRVRYEQYF. The full variable domain, in which reference TRBV11-2 and TRBJ2-7 provide the parts outside the CDR3, is EAGVAQSPRYKIIEKRQSVAFWCNPISGHATLYWYQQILGQGPKLLIQFQNNGVVDDSQLPKDRFSAERLKGVDSTLKIQPAKLEDSAVYLCASSPVGGGRVRYEQYFGPGTRLTVT.

V gene TRBV6-5 combines with J gene TRBJ1-5; 9 bases match TRBD1. The V gene end was trimmed by 8 bases and the J gene end by 1 base; junction bases not matched to a gene: 6. Germline CDR1 reads MNHEY; CDR2 reads SVGAGI. The CDR3 sequence is 15 residues long. CDR3 in amino acids: CASRRTGVSNQPQHF. The DNA of the CDR3 is TGTGCCAGCCGCCGGACAGGGGTCAGCAATCAGCCCCAGCATTTT.

J is TRBJ1-2 and V is TRBV6-6, with TRBD1 matching over 9 bases. J was trimmed by 4 bases and V by 5 bases; bases with no gene match: 8. This CDR3 contains 15 residues. Germline V gene data show CDR1 as MNHNY and CDR2 as SVGAGI (reference sequence). This CDR3 is CASSARTGEAYGYTF. The CDR3 nucleotides are TGTGCCAGCAGTGCAAGGACAGGGGAAGCCTATGGCTACACCTTC.

The chain recombines TRBV9 with TRBJ2-2; D gene uncertain. Germline CDR1 is SGDLS and CDR2 is YYNGEE. V was pared by 0 bases and J by 7 bases, with 7 bases between. The CDR3 extends over 13 amino acids. CDR3 DNA sequence: TGTGCCAGCAGCGTAGACCCGGTCGGGGAGCTGTTTTTT. This translates into CASSVDPVGELFF.

The rearrangement uses TRBV10-3 and TRBJ1-2, with D possibly being TRBD1 (6 bases). The CDR3 runs to 17 residues. Trimming removed 3 bases at V and 4 bases at J, with 21 bases between. Germline CDR1 and CDR2: ENHRY and SYGVKD. The CDR3 nucleotides are TGTGCCATCAGTGAACAGGGCCCAGAGAAGAGGTCCTATGGCTACACCTTC. This translates into CAISEQGPEKRSYGYTF.

V gene TRBV28 combines with J gene TRBJ1-5, with unresolved D. This CDR3 has 12 residues. Germline CDR1 and CDR2: MDHEN and SYDVKM. V was cut by 5 bases and J by 7 bases, with 9 bases left in between. The CDR3 loop reads CASSTARQPQHF. CDR3 DNA sequence: TGTGCCAGCAGTACTGCTCGGCAGCCCCAGCATTTT.

This clone was observed once. This chain uses TRBV7-9 with TRBJ2-1, with D uncertain. The V gene lost 0 bases and the J gene lost 3 bases, with 6 bases spanning the gap. The CDR3 is made up of 14 amino acids. CDR1 and CDR2 (germline): SEHNR, FQNEAQ (reference sequence). This chain's CDR3 is CASSLAHGYNEQFF. Written as DNA, the CDR3 is TGTGCCAGCAGCTTAGCGCACGGCTACAATGAGCAGTTCTTC.

The V gene is TRBV10-3, the J gene TRBJ2-2; the D gene is possibly TRBD2 (6 bases). The germline gives CDR1 ENHRY, CDR2 SYGVKD. The CDR3 extends over 14 amino acids. V gave up 6 bases and J gave up 5 bases, with 13 bases separating them. CDR3 nucleotides: TGTGCCATCAGGGAGGGCAAACCTACCGGGGAGCTGTTTTTT. This sequence encodes CAIREGKPTGELFF.

The chain employs TRBV12-3 or TRBV12-4 and TRBJ2-3; the D is unclear. This CDR3 contains 12 residues. Deletions cut 7 bases from V and 7 bases from J, with 12 bases between. The CDR3 nucleotides are TGTGCCAGCAACTCCGTTACCCATACGCAGTATTTT. Translating gives CASNSVTHTQYF.

This clone showed up just a few times. The chain has TRBV7-2 and TRBJ1-6; 8 positions match TRBD1. There are 16 residues in the CDR3. V lost 5 bases and J lost 0; bases outside the gene matches: 3. Germline V gives CDR1 SGHTA, CDR2 FQGNSA. The CDR3 is CASSSGQGSYNSPLHF. The CDR3, as DNA: TGTGCCAGCAGCAGTGGACAGGGCTCCTATAATTCACCCCTCCACTTT.

The CDR3 DNA sequence: TGTGCCAGCAATGACAGGGGGAGCACCGGGGAGCTGTTTTTT. It translates to CASNDRGSTGELFF. The chain recombines TRBV28 with TRBJ2-2, with 9 positions matching TRBD1. Trimming cost V 7 bases and J 4 bases; bases outside gene matches: 4. The CDR3 totals 14 residues. Looked up from germline, CDR1 is MDHEN and CDR2 is SYDVKM.

The chain is built from TRBV7-2 and TRBJ2-7; 8 bases agree with TRBD1. The CDR3 sequence is 13 residues long. The J segment lost 4 bases and the V segment lost 5 bases, leaving 4 bases of the junction unmatched. In germline, CDR1 is SGHTA, CDR2 FQGNSA. Written as DNA, the CDR3 is TGTGCCAGCAGCCACCGGACAGGGTACGAGCAGTACTTC. It codes for CASSHRTGYEQYF.

For this clone: The sample contains more than one DNA sequence encoding this CDR3. This chain connects TRBV5-1 to TRBJ2-5; a possible D gene is TRBD2 (6 bases). The germline V gene has CDR1 SGHRS and CDR2 YFSETQ. CDR3 length: 14 amino acids. The V and J ends lost 2 bases and 2 bases respectively, with 10 bases between them. The CDR3 DNA is TGCGCCAGCAGCTTCGGTGGGGGGCAAGAGACCCAGTACTTC. Its translation is CASSFGGGQETQYF.

The chain is built from TRBV2 and TRBJ2-7; D ambiguous. V dropped 10 bases and J dropped 2 bases, with 15 bases sitting between them. In germline, CDR1 is SNHLY, CDR2 FYNNEI. CDR3 length: 13 amino acids. The CDR3 DNA sequence: TGTGCCACCCGACCCCCAGGCCCCTACGAGCAGTACTTC. It codes for CATRPPGPYEQYF.

This sequence joins TRBV2 and TRBJ1-2; D possibly corresponds to TRBD1 (5 bases). The germline V and J ends were trimmed by 2 bases and 8 bases, with 15 bases remaining between them. The CDR3 is 14 amino acids. In germline, CDR1 is SNHLY, CDR2 FYNNEI. The CDR3 loop is CASSEPGGMLGYTF. DNA for the CDR3: TGTGCCAGCAGTGAACCGGGGGGTATGTTAGGCTACACCTTC. Full variable domain (outside the CDR3, taken from reference TRBV2 and TRBJ1-2): EPEVTQTPSHQVTQMGQEVILRCVPISNHLYFYWYRQILGQKVEFLVSFYNNEISEKSEIFDDQFSVERPDGSNFTLKIRSTKLEDSAMYFCASSEPGGMLGYTFGSGTRLTVV.

This clone was picked up a small number of times. This rearrangement joins TRBV4-2 to TRBJ2-2; 7 bases match TRBD2. This CDR3 comprises 17 residues. The V and J ends lost 6 bases and 2 bases, in that order; junction bases with no gene match: 12. Germline assignment: CDR1 LGHNA and CDR2 YNFKEQ. The CDR3, as DNA: TGTGCCAGCAGTATGGGGGGGAGCCGGGATAACACCGGGGAGCTGTTTTTT. This translates into CASSMGGSRDNTGELFF.